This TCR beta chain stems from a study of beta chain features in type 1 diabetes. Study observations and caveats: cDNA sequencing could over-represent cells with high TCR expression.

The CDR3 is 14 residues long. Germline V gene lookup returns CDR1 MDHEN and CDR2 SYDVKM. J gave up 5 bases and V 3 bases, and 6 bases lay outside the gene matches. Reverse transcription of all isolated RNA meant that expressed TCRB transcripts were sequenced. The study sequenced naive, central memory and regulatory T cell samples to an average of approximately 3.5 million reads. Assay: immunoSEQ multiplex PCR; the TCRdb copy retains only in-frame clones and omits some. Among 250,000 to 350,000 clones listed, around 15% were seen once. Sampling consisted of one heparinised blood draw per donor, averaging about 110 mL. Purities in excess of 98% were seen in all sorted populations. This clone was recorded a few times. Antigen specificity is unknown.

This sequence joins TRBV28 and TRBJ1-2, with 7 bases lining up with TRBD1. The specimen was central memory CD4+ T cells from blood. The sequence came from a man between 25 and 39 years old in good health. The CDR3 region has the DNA TGTGCCAGCAGTTTGGTCCGACAGGGTTATGGCTACACCTTC. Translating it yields CASSLVRQGYGYTF.